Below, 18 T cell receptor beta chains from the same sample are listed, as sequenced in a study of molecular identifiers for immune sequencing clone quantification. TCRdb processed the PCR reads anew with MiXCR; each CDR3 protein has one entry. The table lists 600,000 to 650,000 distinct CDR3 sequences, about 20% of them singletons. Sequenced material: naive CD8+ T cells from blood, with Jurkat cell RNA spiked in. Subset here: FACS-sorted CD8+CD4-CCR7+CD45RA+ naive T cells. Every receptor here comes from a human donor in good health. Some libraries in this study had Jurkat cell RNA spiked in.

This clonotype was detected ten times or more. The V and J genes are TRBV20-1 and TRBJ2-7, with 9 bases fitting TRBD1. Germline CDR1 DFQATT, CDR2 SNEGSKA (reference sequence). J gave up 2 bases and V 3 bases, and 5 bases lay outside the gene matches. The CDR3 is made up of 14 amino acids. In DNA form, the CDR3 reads TGCAGTGCTAGGGGGGGACAGGGCCCCTACGAGCAGTACTTC. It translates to CSARGGQGPYEQYF.

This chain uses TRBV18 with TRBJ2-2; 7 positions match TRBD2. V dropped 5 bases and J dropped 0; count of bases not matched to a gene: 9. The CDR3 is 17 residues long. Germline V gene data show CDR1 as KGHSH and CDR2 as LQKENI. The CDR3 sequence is CASSSTDGLANTGELFF. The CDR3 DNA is TGTGCCAGCTCATCAACGGACGGACTAGCGAACACCGGGGAGCTGTTTTTT.

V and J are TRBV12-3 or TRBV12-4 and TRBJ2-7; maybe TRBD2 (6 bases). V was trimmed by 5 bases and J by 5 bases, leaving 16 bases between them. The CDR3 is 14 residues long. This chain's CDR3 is CASSIPASVHEQYF. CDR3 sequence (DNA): TGTGCCAGCAGTATCCCGGCTAGCGTCCACGAGCAGTACTTC.

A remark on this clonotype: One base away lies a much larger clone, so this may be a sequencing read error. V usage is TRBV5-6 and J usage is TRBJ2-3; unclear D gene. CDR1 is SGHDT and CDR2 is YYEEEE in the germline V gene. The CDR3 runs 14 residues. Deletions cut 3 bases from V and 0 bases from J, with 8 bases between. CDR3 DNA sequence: TGTGCCAGCAGCTCGGCCCCGAGCACAGATACGCAGTATTTT. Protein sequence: CASSSAPSTDTQYF.

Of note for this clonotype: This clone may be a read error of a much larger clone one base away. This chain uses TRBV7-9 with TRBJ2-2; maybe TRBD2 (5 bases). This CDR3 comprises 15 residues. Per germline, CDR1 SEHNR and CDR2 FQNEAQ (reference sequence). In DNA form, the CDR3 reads TGTGCCAGCAGCTATACAGTACGAAACACCGGGGAGCTGTCTTTT. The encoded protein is CASSYTVRNTGELSF.

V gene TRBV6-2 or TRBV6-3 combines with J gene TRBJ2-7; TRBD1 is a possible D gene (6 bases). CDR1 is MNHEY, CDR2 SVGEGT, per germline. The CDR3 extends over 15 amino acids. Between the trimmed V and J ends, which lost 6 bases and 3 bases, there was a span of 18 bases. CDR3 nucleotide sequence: TGTGCCAGCAGAACCCTTTCACAGGGAGTCTACGAGCAGTACTTC. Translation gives CASRTLSQGVYEQYF.

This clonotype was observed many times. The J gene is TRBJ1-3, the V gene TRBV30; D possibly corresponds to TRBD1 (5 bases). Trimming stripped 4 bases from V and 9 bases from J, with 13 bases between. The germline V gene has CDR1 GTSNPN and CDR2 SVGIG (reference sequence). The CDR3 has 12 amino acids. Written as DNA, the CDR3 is TGTGCCTGGACACAAGGGGAAAGCACCATATATTTT. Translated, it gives CAWTQGESTIYF.

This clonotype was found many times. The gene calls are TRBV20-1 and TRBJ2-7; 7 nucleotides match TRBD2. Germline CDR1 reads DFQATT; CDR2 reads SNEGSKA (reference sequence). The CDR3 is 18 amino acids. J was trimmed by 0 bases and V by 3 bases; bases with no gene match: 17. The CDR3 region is CSARNAAGEYYSSYEQYF. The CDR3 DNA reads TGCAGTGCTAGGAACGCGGCGGGAGAATATTACAGCTCCTACGAGCAGTACTTC.

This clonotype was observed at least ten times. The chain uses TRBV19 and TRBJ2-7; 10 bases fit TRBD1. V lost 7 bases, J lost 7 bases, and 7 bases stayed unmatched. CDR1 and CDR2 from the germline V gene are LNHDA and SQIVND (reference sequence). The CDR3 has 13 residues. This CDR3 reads CASTPGQGGEQYF. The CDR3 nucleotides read TGTGCCAGTACTCCCGGACAGGGGGGTGAGCAGTACTTC. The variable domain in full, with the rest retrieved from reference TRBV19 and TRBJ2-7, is DGGITQSPKYLFRKEGQNVTLSCEQNLNHDAMYWYRQDPGQGLRLIYYSQIVNDFQKGDIAEGYSVSREKKESFPLTVTSAQKNPTAFYLCASTPGQGGEQYFGPGTRLTVT.

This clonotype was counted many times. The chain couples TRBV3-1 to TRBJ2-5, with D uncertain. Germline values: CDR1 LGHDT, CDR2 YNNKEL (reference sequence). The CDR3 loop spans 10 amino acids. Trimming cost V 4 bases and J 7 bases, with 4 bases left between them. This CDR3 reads CASSRGTQYF. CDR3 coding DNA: TGTGCCAGCAGCCGGGGGACCCAGTACTTC.

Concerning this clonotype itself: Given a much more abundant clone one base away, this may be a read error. As DNA, the CDR3 is TGTGCCAGCGGCCCTCTCCTTGGGGACAGCCGCTCTGGAAACACCATATATTTT. It encodes CASGPLLGDSRSGNTIYF. This chain links TRBV7-9 with TRBJ1-3, with 7 nucleotides matching TRBD1. Germline V gene data show CDR1 as SEHNR and CDR2 as FQNEAQ (reference sequence). The CDR3 covers 18 residues. The V segment lost 8 bases and the J segment 0 bases; nucleotides outside the gene matches: 16.

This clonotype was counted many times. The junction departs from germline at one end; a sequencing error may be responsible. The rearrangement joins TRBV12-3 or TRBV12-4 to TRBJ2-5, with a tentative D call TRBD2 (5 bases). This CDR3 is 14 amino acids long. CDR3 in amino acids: CASSLAWVRETQYF. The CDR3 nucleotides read TGTGCCAGCAGCTTAGCGTGGGTGAGGGAGACCCAGTACTTC.

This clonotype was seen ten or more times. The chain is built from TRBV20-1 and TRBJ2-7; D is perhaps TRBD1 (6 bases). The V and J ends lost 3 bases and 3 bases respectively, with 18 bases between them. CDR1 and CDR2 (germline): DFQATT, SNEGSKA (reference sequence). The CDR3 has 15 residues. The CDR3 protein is CSASRAPGENYEQYF. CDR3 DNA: TGCAGTGCTAGTCGGGCCCCAGGGGAGAACTACGAGCAGTACTTC.

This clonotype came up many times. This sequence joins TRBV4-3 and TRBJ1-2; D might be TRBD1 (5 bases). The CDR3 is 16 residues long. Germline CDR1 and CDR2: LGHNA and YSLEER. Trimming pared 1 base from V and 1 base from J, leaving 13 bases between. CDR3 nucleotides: TGCGCCAGCAGCCAAGGCTCAGGGCGGAATAACTATGGCTACACCTTC. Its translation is CASSQGSGRNNYGYTF.

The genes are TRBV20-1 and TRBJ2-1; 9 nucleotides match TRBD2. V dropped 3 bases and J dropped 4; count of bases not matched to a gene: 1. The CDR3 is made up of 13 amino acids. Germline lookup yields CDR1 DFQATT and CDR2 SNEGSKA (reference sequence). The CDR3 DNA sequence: TGCAGTGCTAGGGCGGGAGGGTACAATGAGCAGTTCTTC. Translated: CSARAGGYNEQFF.

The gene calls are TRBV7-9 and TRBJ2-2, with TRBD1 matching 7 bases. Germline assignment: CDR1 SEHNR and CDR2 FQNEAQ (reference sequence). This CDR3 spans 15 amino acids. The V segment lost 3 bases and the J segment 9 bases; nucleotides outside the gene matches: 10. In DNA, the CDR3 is TGTGCCAGCAGCTTTATGGCAGGGGGAGCCCGGGAGCTGTTTTTT. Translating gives CASSFMAGGARELFF.

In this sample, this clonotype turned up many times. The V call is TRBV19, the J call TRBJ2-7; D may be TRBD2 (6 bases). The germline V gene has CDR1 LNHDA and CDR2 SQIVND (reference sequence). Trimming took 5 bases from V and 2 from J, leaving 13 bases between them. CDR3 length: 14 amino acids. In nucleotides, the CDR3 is TGTGCCAGTAGTGCGGGACGGGGGACCTACGAGCAGTACTTC. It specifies CASSAGRGTYEQYF.

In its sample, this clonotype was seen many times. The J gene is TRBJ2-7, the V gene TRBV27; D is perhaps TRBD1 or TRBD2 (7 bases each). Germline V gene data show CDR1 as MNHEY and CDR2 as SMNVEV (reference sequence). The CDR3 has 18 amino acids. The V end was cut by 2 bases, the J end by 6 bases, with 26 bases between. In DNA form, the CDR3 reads TGTGCCAGCAGTTTAATTCGTCGTTCGCGACAGGGAGGGCGCGAGCAGTACTTC. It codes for CASSLIRRSRQGGREQYF.